The sequence of this T cell receptor beta chain was determined in a study of identical twins. TCRdb re-analysed the 5' RACE reads in MiXCR, keeping a single row per CDR3 protein. Altogether under 800,000 distinct CDR3 sequences are present, 21% being singletons, with the ten largest covering approximately 4.3%. This clonotype has a handful of counts. Germline-derived CDR1 and CDR2 are SGHTA and FQGNSA. This CDR3 is built from 19 residues. V shed 1 base and J 0 bases; nucleotides not matched to a gene: 12. Separately, the same data were catalogued under a study of T cells expressing NK-cell markers. Per that paper: Underlying the TCR beta repertoires were sorted CD3+CD56+NKG2C+, CD3+CD56+NKG2C- and CD3+CD56-NKG2C+ T cells.

The chain has TRBV7-2 and TRBJ2-1; 7 bases are shared with TRBD2. Sample: PBMCs. The sequence derives from a woman aged 18-29 years in good health. The chain's CDR3 is CASSLGPVASGRSYNEQFF. CDR3 nucleotide sequence: TGTGCCAGCAGCTTAGGGCCGGTGGCTAGCGGCCGCTCCTACAATGAGCAGTTCTTC.